What follows describes a single TCR beta chain. The antigen remains unidentified. The PCR had 60 Vbeta and 13 Jbeta primers. Assay used: immunoSEQ multiplex PCR; TCRdb lists only in-frame clones, some missing. The sample includes about 160,000 clones, 70% to 90% of them seen just once. This record belongs to a study of cytomegalovirus exposure and HLA in healthy donors. Overall study context: Earlier results showed 120 million or so unique TCR beta sequences derived from 150 million to 200 million T cells.

Whole-study results and caveats: The study designated fewer than 200 TCR beta chains cytomegalovirus-associated. One cluster of highly shared sequence variants probably arose as a sequencing artifact. The majority of CMV-associated TCR beta chains were reported as apparently HLA-restricted in a later analysis.

The sequenced material came from PBMCs. This clonotype was obtained from a man aged 18 to 30 in good health and CMV-seropositive.

The CDR3 nucleotides are TGTGCCAGCAGCCCGGGGACAGAAGAAAAACTGTTTTTT. Its protein product is CASSPGTEEKLFF. V and J are TRBV7-9 and TRBJ1-4; 7 bases align to TRBD1. From germline, CDR1 is SEHNR and CDR2 FQNEAQ (reference sequence). Trimming cost V 5 bases and J 8 bases; bases outside gene matches: 5. CDR3 length equals 13 residues. Supplemented by reference TRBV7-9 and TRBJ1-4, the full variable domain reads DTGVSQNPRHKITKRGQNVTFRCDPISEHNRLYWYRQTLGQGPEFLTYFQNEAQLEKSRLLSDRFSAERPKGSFSTLEIQRTEQGDSAMYLCASSPGTEEKLFFGSGTQLSVL.